What follows describes a single T cell receptor (beta chain). Its matching antigen is unknown. Sequencing templates came from extracted RNA that was reverse transcribed into cDNA. Using immunoSEQ multiplex PCR, the repertoire was profiled, and TCRdb retains in-frame clones only, with some absent. The sample yields fewer than 200,000 clones, 58% seen once. CDR3 size: 15 residues. V shed 10 bases and J shed 4 bases, with 21 bases lying between them. Germline CDR1 and CDR2: LNHDA and SQIVND (reference sequence). These data belong to a study of CD8+ T cells in alopecia areata. Across the study: Patients in the treated group were given tofacitinib by mouth, 5 to 10 mg twice a day. Percent affected scalp area, the SALT score, rated treated patients' severity. General study findings and limits: Scalp repertoires also include resident alphabeta T cells from normal skin. Within the top 100, expanded CD8+ clones significantly decreased with tofacitinib, as did scalp clonality.

Specified treatment: oral pan-JAK inhibitor, 5-10 mg twice daily. The TCR sequence derives from a human donor with alopecia areata. The sample here was CD8+ T cells sorted from blood, taken at week 24, from a patient treated with tofacitinib. The chain carries TRBV19 and TRBJ2-3; D assignment may be TRBD1 or TRBD2 (7 bases each). The CDR3 spells CATQVPGGAADTQYF. CDR3 bases: TGTGCCACTCAAGTTCCAGGGGGGGCAGCAGATACGCAGTATTTT.